This TCR beta chain was sequenced during a study of blood T cell repertoires in COVID-19 (TCRdb year 2020). About the study as a whole: The collaborator samples originated in the United States, Italy and Spain and spanned the acute and convalescent phases of COVID-19. The repertoires were released in a freely available public database intended as a resource for research on the immune response to SARS-CoV-2. The material from the prospective study consisted of cDNA or gDNA derived from T cells, B-cell-depleted T cells, or PBMCs. Where HLA class I and class II types were available, the types were taken from metadata supplied by the sample provider, not from assay-based typing. Sample metadata almost always included a de-identified subject ID, COVID-19 status, age in years and sex. Deeply sampled blood TCRbeta repertoires from subjects exposed to, actively infected with, or recovered from COVID-19 were included in the dataset. Samples were obtained from the ongoing ImmuneRACE study (first 160 participants) and from 1,000 to 1,500 subjects provided by 6 global collaborators.

A note on this clone: This clone's antigen is unknown. Base qualities are not provided; no much larger clone lies one nucleotide away.

CDR1 and CDR2 are drawn from the germline V gene (reference sequence): LNHDA, SQIVND. From the cysteine through the phenylalanine, the CDR3 covers 14 amino acids. Just CDR3 DNA is preserved here, 42 bases in frame from base 1. Trimming at the junction amounts to 0 bases on V and 0 bases on J, and the germline ends lie 6 bases apart. The immunoSEQ Assay, a bias-controlled multiplex PCR, was used to amplify TCRbeta CDR3 regions from genomic DNA. Per the source publication's procedure: Nucleated cell counts per sample were estimated from amplification of reference gene primers within the assay. To quantify the absolute abundance of each unique TCRbeta CDR3 rearrangement, sequence reads were collapsed and filtered. For each sample, productive Simpson clonality was calculated as the square root of Simpson's diversity index across productive rearrangements. This is the immuneACCESS table as TCRdb keeps it, with only in-frame sequences that have V and J called. A part of the clones is gone; compared with another copy, unresolved V genes explain less than half, and the rest is unexplained. The DNA was the basis for D and trimming; V, J and clone size are from that table. For this sample there are approximately 170,000 clones; around 86% appear just once. The ten biggest clones cover around 8.6% of the sample.

The study at large found these results: Clinical and demographic metadata were provided uncurated, with the amount varying by source and participant.

Collaborating institutions collected whole blood in K2EDTA tubes following their own protocols. For TCRbeta analysis, collaborators shipped samples in one of three forms: frozen whole blood, isolated PBMCs, or DNA extracted from either of those sample types. The specimen sequenced was peripheral blood. The chain links TRBV19 with TRBJ2-7; the D segment could be TRBD1, given 5 matching bases. The receptor's source is a man between 50 and 59 years old with active or convalescent COVID-19. The nucleotide sequence is TGTGCCAGTAGTATAGAGGGGCACTCCTACGAGCAGTACTTC. It translates as CASSIEGHSYEQYF.